One sample yielded the 29 T cell receptor beta chains listed below, sequenced in a study of CD8 T cells in Susac syndrome. The authors reverse transcribed about 0.45 to 1 ug RNA with random hexamers. TCRdb recomputed calls from the immunoSEQ multiplex PCR reads with MiXCR, one row per CDR3 protein. The table includes 70,000 to 100,000 distinct CDR3 sequences, 96% detected once. Sequenced material: CD8+ T cells from PBMCs. Receptors originate from a human donor with Susac syndrome.

This clonotype has only a few counts. This chain connects TRBV15 to TRBJ2-7; a possible D gene is TRBD1 (6 bases). V lost 1 base and J lost 4, with 8 bases in between. CDR3 size: 13 residues. From germline, CDR1 is LNHNV and CDR2 YYDKDF (reference sequence). The CDR3 spells CATSRGTDYEQYF. The CDR3 DNA sequence: TGTGCCACCAGCAGAGGGACAGATTACGAGCAGTACTTC.

The V and J genes are TRBV20-1 and TRBJ2-3; 14 bases map to TRBD2. CDR3 length: 19 amino acids. Germline CDR1 DFQATT, CDR2 SNEGSKA (reference sequence). With 1 base clipped from V and 1 base from J, the junction kept 10 bases outside the gene matches. The CDR3 here is CSARGLGTSGSYRTDTQYF. The DNA of the CDR3 is TGCAGTGCTAGAGGCCTCGGGACTAGCGGGAGCTACCGCACAGATACGCAGTATTTT.

This sequence joins TRBV15 and TRBJ2-1; D may be TRBD1 (5 bases). CDR3 length equals 13 residues. The V and J ends lost 5 bases and 6 bases respectively, with 11 bases between them. Germline CDR1 is LNHNV and CDR2 is YYDKDF (reference sequence). The CDR3 sequence is CATSPSRGNEQFF. The CDR3 DNA reads TGTGCCACCAGCCCTTCTAGGGGCAATGAGCAGTTCTTC.

The chain links TRBV7-9 to TRBJ2-5, with D unclear. V gave up 5 bases and J gave up 5 bases, with 15 bases separating them. Germline assignment: CDR1 SEHNR and CDR2 FQNEAQ (reference sequence). The CDR3 totals 14 residues. The CDR3 loop reads CASSPFPPPETQYF. CDR3 in DNA: TGTGCCAGCAGCCCCTTCCCCCCCCCGGAGACCCAGTACTTC.

V usage is TRBV15 and J usage is TRBJ2-7; D gene uncertain. This CDR3 spans 13 amino acids. V lost 3 bases and J lost 3, with 9 bases in between. Germline V gene lookup returns CDR1 LNHNV and CDR2 YYDKDF (reference sequence). The chain's CDR3 is CATSSDRDYEQYV. The DNA of the CDR3 is TGTGCCACCAGCAGTGATAGGGACTACGAGCAGTACGTC.

The chain has TRBV9 and TRBJ2-5; 7 bases are a match to TRBD2. The CDR3 sequence is 16 residues long. Trimming cost V 4 bases and J 6 bases; bases outside gene matches: 15. Germline V CDR1 and CDR2: SGDLS, YYNGEE. The CDR3 sequence: CASSPDTGTKTKTQYF. In nucleotides, the CDR3 is TGTGCCAGCAGCCCCGATACCGGGACTAAAACGAAGACCCAGTACTTC.

The chain carries TRBV29-1 and TRBJ1-1, with D uncertain. Germline V gene data show CDR1 as SQVTM and CDR2 as ANQGSEA. V was cut by 3 bases and J by 8 bases, with 10 bases left in between. The CDR3 totals 11 residues. CDR3 sequence: CSVDGQREAFF. CDR3 in DNA: TGCAGCGTTGATGGGCAGAGAGAAGCTTTCTTT.

The chain carries TRBV20-1 and TRBJ2-1, with D tentatively TRBD1 (5 bases). In germline, CDR1 is DFQATT, CDR2 SNEGSKA (reference sequence). The CDR3 spans 15 residues. V dropped 7 bases and J dropped 0 bases, with 16 bases sitting between them. The CDR3 sequence is CSGRTSPISYNEQFF. The CDR3, as DNA: TGCAGTGGTAGGACATCCCCTATCTCCTACAATGAGCAGTTCTTC.

The chain couples TRBV23-1 to TRBJ1-4, with 8 bases aligning to TRBD1. TRBV23-1 is designated an ORF whose function remains uncertain. The CDR3 length is 12 residues. V gave up 5 bases and J gave up 10 bases; unmatched junction bases: 3. The CDR3 DNA sequence: TGCGCCAGCAGTACAGGGGGGGGAAAACTGTTTTTT. This translates into CASSTGGGKLFF.

The chain couples TRBV3-1 to TRBJ2-5; no clear D gene. Trimming took off 6 bases at V and 5 bases at J, with 10 bases between the two ends. Germline lookup yields CDR1 LGHDT and CDR2 YNNKEL (reference sequence). The CDR3 covers 12 residues. The chain's CDR3 is CASRTEMETQYF. In DNA, the CDR3 is TGTGCCAGCAGGACGGAAATGGAGACCCAGTACTTC.

The V gene is TRBV4-1, the J gene TRBJ1-1, with no clear D. Trimming stripped 0 bases from V and 0 bases from J, with 5 bases between. CDR1 is MGHRA and CDR2 is YSYEKL in the germline V gene. This CDR3 comprises 14 residues. This chain's CDR3 is CASSQDDLNTEAFF. CDR3 sequence (DNA): TGCGCCAGCAGCCAAGATGACCTGAACACTGAAGCTTTCTTT.

The gene calls are TRBV20-1 and TRBJ2-1, with D perhaps TRBD1 or TRBD2 (6 bases each). V shed 7 bases and J shed 6 bases, with 16 bases lying between them. The CDR3 is 13 amino acids. The germline V gene encodes CDR1 DFQATT and CDR2 SNEGSKA (reference sequence). CDR3 nucleotide sequence: TGCAGTGTGTTTCCGGGGGCGGTCAATGAGCAGTTCTTC. This codes for CSVFPGAVNEQFF.

The V call is TRBV5-1, the J call TRBJ2-3; no definite D call. This CDR3 contains 12 residues. V lost 4 bases and J 2 bases, leaving 5 bases between the germline ends. Germline CDR1 and CDR2: SGHRS and YFSETQ. The CDR3 region has the DNA TGCGCCAGCAGCCAATTCACAGATACGCAGTATTTT. It encodes CASSQFTDTQYF.

J is TRBJ2-5 and V is TRBV7-9; TRBD1 or TRBD2 may be the D gene (5 bases each). Trimming removed 3 bases at V and 5 bases at J, with 13 bases between. Germline V CDR1 and CDR2: SEHNR, FQNEAQ (reference sequence). CDR3 length: 14 residues. The DNA for the CDR3 is TGTGCCAGCAGCTTGGCAGGGAGAGGCGAGACCCAGTACTTC. Amino acids: CASSLAGRGETQYF.

The chain employs TRBV27 and TRBJ2-1; D gene unclear. Trimming left V 3 bases short and J 6 bases short, with 9 bases between. CDR3 length equals 13 residues. Germline loops: CDR1 MNHEY, CDR2 SMNVEV (reference sequence). The CDR3 loop reads CASSFSLVNEQFF. As DNA, the CDR3 is TGTGCCAGCAGTTTCTCCCTGGTCAATGAGCAGTTCTTC.

This sequence joins TRBV29-1 and TRBJ2-2; weak D call: TRBD2 (6 bases). V lost 6 bases and J 1 base, leaving 15 bases between the germline ends. Germline V gives CDR1 SQVTM, CDR2 ANQGSEA. The length of the CDR3 is 15 residues. The DNA of the CDR3 is TGCAGCGTACTGGGACTCCAAGAGAACACCGGGGAGCTGTTTTTT. This encodes CSVLGLQENTGELFF.

The J gene is TRBJ2-3, the V gene TRBV7-9; 7 positions agree with TRBD2. CDR1 and CDR2 from the germline V gene are SEHNR and FQNEAQ (reference sequence). The CDR3 covers 15 residues. V gave up 7 bases and J gave up 2 bases; unmatched junction bases: 9. The CDR3 DNA is TGTGCCAGCACCCCTTCCGCGGGAGCCACAGATACGCAGTATTTT. The encoded protein is CASTPSAGATDTQYF.

The chain has TRBV27 and TRBJ2-6; no clear D. CDR3 length equals 17 residues. CDR1 MNHEY and CDR2 SMNVEV come from the germline V gene (reference sequence). The CDR3 here is CAHTPADTDSGANVLTF. CDR3 sequence (DNA): TGTGCACACACCCCGGCAGATACCGACTCTGGGGCCAACGTCCTGACTTTC.

The chain has TRBV12-5 and TRBJ2-7; D may match TRBD1 or TRBD2 (5 bases each). This CDR3 contains 13 residues. The germline V and J ends were trimmed by 5 bases and 9 bases, with 17 bases remaining between them. CDR1 is LGHNT, CDR2 FRNRAP, per germline. The CDR3 sequence: CASGLGTFDRQYF. Here the CDR3 DNA reads TGTGCTAGTGGTCTAGGGACCTTCGATAGGCAGTACTTC.

This chain joins TRBV4-3 and TRBJ1-1; D gene uncertain. Germline V gene lookup returns CDR1 LGHNA and CDR2 YSLEER. Trimming cost V 0 bases and J 3 bases, with 8 bases left between them. The CDR3 consists of 14 residues. For the CDR3, the DNA is TGCGCCAGCAGCCAAGACGGCGGGGACACTGAAGCTTTCTTT. This codes for CASSQDGGDTEAFF.

The sample holds one count of this clonotype. The rearrangement joins TRBV4-1 to TRBJ2-3; D gene ambiguous. This CDR3 contains 16 residues. Trimming pared 1 base from V and 6 bases from J, leaving 17 bases between. CDR1 and CDR2 (germline): MGHRA, YSYEKL. In DNA form, the CDR3 reads TGCGCCAGCAGCCAAGCCACCAGCTCCACCGGCGATACGCAGTATTTT. Its protein is CASSQATSSTGDTQYF.

As DNA, the CDR3 is TGTGCCAGCAGCGCGGGGGAGGACTATGGCTACACCTTC. Its protein is CASSAGEDYGYTF. The gene calls are TRBV9 and TRBJ1-2, with D maybe TRBD1 (5 bases). This CDR3 contains 13 residues. The V gene lost 3 bases and the J gene lost 3 bases, with 9 bases spanning the gap. Per the germline V gene, CDR1 is SGDLS and CDR2 is YYNGEE.

V is TRBV3-1 and J is TRBJ1-6, with D unresolved. In germline, CDR1 is LGHDT, CDR2 YNNKEL (reference sequence). This CDR3 is built from 16 residues. V shed 1 base and J shed 5 bases, with 12 bases lying between them. The CDR3 coding sequence is TGTGCCAGCAGCCAAGGACCTGCTCGTAATAATTCACCCCTCCACTTT. Amino acids: CASSQGPARNNSPLHF.

V gene TRBV15 combines with J gene TRBJ2-1, with 9 bases aligning to TRBD2. Germline V gives CDR1 LNHNV, CDR2 YYDKDF (reference sequence). This CDR3 contains 17 residues. With 1 base clipped from V and 4 bases from J, the junction kept 8 bases outside the gene matches. The chain's CDR3 is CATSRGGAGGQYNEQFF. The CDR3 DNA is TGTGCCACCAGCAGAGGAGGGGCGGGAGGGCAATACAATGAGCAGTTCTTC. The variable domain in full, with the rest retrieved from reference TRBV15 and TRBJ2-1, is DAMVIQNPRYQVTQFGKPVTLSCSQTLNHNVMYWYQQKSSQAPKLLFHYYDKDFNNEADTPDNFQSRRPNTSFCFLDIRSPGLGDTAMYLCATSRGGAGGQYNEQFFGPGTRLTVL.

The J gene is TRBJ1-2, the V gene TRBV20-1; D not certain. Between the trimmed V and J ends, which lost 5 bases and 7 bases, there was a span of 17 bases. Per germline, CDR1 DFQATT and CDR2 SNEGSKA (reference sequence). The CDR3 sequence is 13 residues long. DNA for the CDR3: TGCAGTGCTGGGTCCCTTCTGGCCCTTGGCTACACCTTC. It specifies CSAGSLLALGYTF.

V is TRBV24-1 and J is TRBJ2-1; D possibly corresponds to TRBD1 (5 bases). Germline CDR1 KGHDR, CDR2 SFDVKD. The CDR3 runs 16 residues. V dropped 0 bases and J dropped 4 bases, with 12 bases sitting between them. The CDR3 nucleotides are TGTGCCACCAGTGATTTGGCCTCCCCAGGGTACAATGAGCAGTTCTTC. Amino acid sequence: CATSDLASPGYNEQFF.

V is TRBV7-9 and J is TRBJ1-2, with D possibly TRBD1 on 6 matching bases. CDR1 and CDR2 from the germline V gene are SEHNR and FQNEAQ (reference sequence). The CDR3 length is 14 residues. The ends were cut back, 5 bases at V and 2 bases at J, with 12 bases in the middle. The CDR3 spells CASSRAGGNYGYTF. DNA for the CDR3: TGTGCCAGCAGCCGCGCGGGGGGCAACTATGGCTACACCTTC.

V gene TRBV9 combines with J gene TRBJ1-2; D gene ambiguous. CDR1 is SGDLS and CDR2 is YYNGEE in the germline V gene. The CDR3 loop spans 14 amino acids. Between the trimmed V and J ends, which lost 0 bases and 8 bases, there was a span of 14 bases. The CDR3 reads CASSVEASAGGYTF. The DNA of the CDR3 is TGTGCCAGCAGCGTAGAGGCCTCAGCCGGGGGCTACACCTTC.

V gene TRBV6-1 combines with J gene TRBJ2-1; 15 bases map to TRBD2. The CDR3 is 13 amino acids. CDR1 and CDR2 from the germline V gene are MNHNS and SASEGT. Unmatched junction bases numbered 0, after V lost 8 bases and J lost 7 bases. CDR3 nucleotides: TGTGCCAGCGGACTAGCGGGGGGGAATGAGCAGTTCTTC. Translation: CASGLAGGNEQFF.